This T cell receptor (beta chain) was retrieved from a study of technical replicates of blood from a few donors. The length of the CDR3 is 14 residues. The V gene end was trimmed by 3 bases and the J gene end by 4 bases; junction bases not matched to a gene: 6. The germline gives CDR1 SGDLS, CDR2 YYNGEE. Assay: immunoSEQ multiplex PCR; the TCRdb copy retains only in-frame clones and omits some. The sample includes about 82,000 clones, 94% of them seen just once. Sequencing was done on a sample of T cells isolated from PBMCs. The sequence was obtained from a human donor in good health. The V gene is TRBV9, the J gene TRBJ2-5; the match to TRBD1 covers 7 bases. The CDR3 reads CASSETGLGETQYF. CDR3 nucleotides: TGTGCCAGCAGCGAGACAGGGCTCGGAGAGACCCAGTACTTC.